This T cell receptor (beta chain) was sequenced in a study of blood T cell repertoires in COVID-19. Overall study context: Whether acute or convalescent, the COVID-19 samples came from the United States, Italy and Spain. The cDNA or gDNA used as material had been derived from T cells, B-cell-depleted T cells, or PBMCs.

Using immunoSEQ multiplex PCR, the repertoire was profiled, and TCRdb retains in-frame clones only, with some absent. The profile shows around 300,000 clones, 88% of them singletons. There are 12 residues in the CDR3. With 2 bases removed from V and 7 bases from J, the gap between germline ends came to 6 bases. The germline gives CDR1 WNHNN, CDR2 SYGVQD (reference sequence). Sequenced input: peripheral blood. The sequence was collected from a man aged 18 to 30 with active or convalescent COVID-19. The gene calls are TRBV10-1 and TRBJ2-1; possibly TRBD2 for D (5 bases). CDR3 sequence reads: CASSEGRNEQFF. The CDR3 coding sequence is TGCGCCAGCAGTGAGGGGAGAAATGAGCAGTTCTTC.